This T cell receptor beta chain emerged from a study of cytomegalovirus exposure and HLA in healthy donors. Overall study context: Of the donors genotyped, approximately 400 in all, about 80% fell in the Caucasian-associated ancestry cluster. Study-level findings and limits: High specificity and sensitivity for cytomegalovirus status were reported for the classifier.

There are many counts of this clone. The antigen is undetermined. PCR involved 60 Vbeta and 13 Jbeta primers. Method: immunoSEQ multiplex PCR; TCRdb's copy keeps in-frame clones and lacks some. The sample includes about 140,000 clones, 61% of them seen just once. The V gene lost 3 bases and the J gene lost 8 bases, with 11 bases spanning the gap. The V gene's germline CDR1 is SGHVS and CDR2 FNYEAQ. The CDR3 spans 14 residues. The rearrangement uses TRBV7-6 and TRBJ1-6; unclear D gene. The sequence was collected from a male donor in good health and CMV-seronegative. Sequencing was performed on PBMCs. In nucleotides, the CDR3 is TGTGCCAGCAGCTTTAAGGAGATGGATTCACCCCTCCACTTT. It encodes CASSFKEMDSPLHF.